This T cell receptor (beta chain) was identified during a study of T cell clusters in autoimmune cytopenias. TRB was amplified from 250 ng of peripheral blood genomic DNA per sample. TRB was amplified by touch-down multiplex PCR, primer pools A and B combined. TCRdb re-called the multiplex PCR reads; every CDR3 protein appears as one record, without DNA. The table for this sample gives around 7,900 distinct CDR3 sequences. The sequenced sample consisted of peripheral blood. The sequence was collected from a human donor with an autoimmune cytopenia or autoimmune hepatitis (not recorded which).

This CDR3 is CASSLAPGPTKETQYF. This chain links TRBV7-6 with TRBJ2-5; TCRdb's D call, TRBD1, is unchecked because there is no DNA. CDR1 and CDR2 from the germline V gene are SGHVS and FNYEAQ. This CDR3 comprises 16 residues.